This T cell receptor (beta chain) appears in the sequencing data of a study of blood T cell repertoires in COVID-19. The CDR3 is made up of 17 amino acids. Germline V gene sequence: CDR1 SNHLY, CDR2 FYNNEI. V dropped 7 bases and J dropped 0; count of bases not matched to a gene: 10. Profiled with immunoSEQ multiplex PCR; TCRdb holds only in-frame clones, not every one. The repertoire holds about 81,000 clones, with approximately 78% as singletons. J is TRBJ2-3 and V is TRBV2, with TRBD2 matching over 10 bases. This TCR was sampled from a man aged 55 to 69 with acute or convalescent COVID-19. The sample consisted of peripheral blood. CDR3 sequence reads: CASTRASGRTSTDTQYF. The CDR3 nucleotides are TGTGCCAGCACGAGGGCTAGCGGGAGAACTAGCACAGATACGCAGTATTTT.